Each of the 29 T cell receptor beta chains below was sequenced from the same sample in a study of cytomegalovirus exposure and HLA in healthy donors (TCRdb year 2017). The library was generated by the immunoSEQ multiplex PCR assay. For the multiplex PCR, a mixture combining 60 forward primers for TCR Vbeta segments and 13 reverse primers for TCR Jbeta segments was used. In its TCRdb copy, this immuneACCESS table keeps in-frame sequences only and misses some clones. Where compared with another copy, unresolved V genes explain less than half of these, and the others have no known cause. The sample contains under 150,000 clones, roughly 10% of them found a single time. In total, the top ten clones hold roughly 1.9% of the sample. The material sequenced was PBMCs. The receptors were sampled from a male donor in good health and CMV-seronegative.

The chain links TRBV7-2 to TRBJ2-5, with TRBD1 identical over 9 bases. Judging by the DNA end, TRBJ2-7 fits better; the J call may be wrong. Germline CDR1 reads SGHTA; CDR2 reads FQGNSA. The CDR3 covers 16 residues. The CDR3 nucleotides read TGTGCCAGCAGTCCTGGGACAGGGACAGGCTCCTACGAGCAGTACTTC. It codes for CASSPGTGTGSYEQYF.

This sequence joins TRBV7-3 and TRBJ2-5; 14 bases align to TRBD2. CDR3 length: 16 amino acids. In germline, CDR1 is SGHTA, CDR2 FQGTGA. Trimming at V came to 2 bases and at J to 5 bases, leaving 4 bases not matched to a gene. CDR3 sequence (DNA): TGTGCCAGCAGCTTAGGACTAGCGGGGGGCCGGGAGACCCAGTACTTC. Protein: CASSLGLAGGRETQYF.

V is TRBV19 and J is TRBJ2-7; 10 bases are shared with TRBD1. CDR1 LNHDA and CDR2 SQIVND come from the germline V gene (reference sequence). CDR3 length: 14 amino acids. Trimming took 7 bases from V and 5 from J; bases not matched to a gene: 8. In nucleotides, the CDR3 is TGTGCCAGTAACCCTGGACAGGGGGAAAACGAGCAGTACTTC. As protein: CASNPGQGENEQYF.

This clone was detected a few times. The rearrangement joins TRBV5-6 to TRBJ1-3; a possible D gene is TRBD1 (5 bases). The CDR3 totals 16 residues. V lost 2 bases and J lost 0, with 12 bases in between. Germline V CDR1 and CDR2: SGHDT, YYEEEE. This chain's CDR3 is CASSFRHTGSGNTIYF. The CDR3, as DNA: TGTGCCAGCAGCTTCCGCCACACAGGCTCTGGAAACACCATATATTTT.

The chain carries TRBV29-1 and TRBJ1-1, with 11 nucleotides matching TRBD1. CDR1 and CDR2 from the germline V gene are SQVTM and ANQGSEA. V shed 7 bases, J shed 2 bases, and the junction held 9 bases outside the gene matches. The length of the CDR3 is 15 residues. CDR3 nucleotide sequence: TGCAGCGCCCGGACAGGGGGCACGACCAACACTGAAGCTTTCTTT. It codes for CSARTGGTTNTEAFF.

Only a few counts were recorded for this clone. V usage is TRBV5-4 and J usage is TRBJ2-6, with 9 positions matching TRBD1. The ends lost 3 bases at V and 0 bases at J; junction bases unmatched: 7. Germline V gene lookup returns CDR1 SGHNT and CDR2 YYREEE (reference sequence). This CDR3 is built from 18 residues. The CDR3 protein is CASSSPGQGNSGANVLTF. The CDR3 DNA reads as TGTGCCAGCAGCTCTCCGGGACAGGGTAACTCTGGGGCCAACGTCCTGACTTTC.

This clone was seen only a few times. The J gene is TRBJ1-1, the V gene TRBV2; TRBD1 might be the D (5 bases). Deletions cut 6 bases from V and 0 bases from J, with 8 bases between. CDR3 length: 13 amino acids. In germline, CDR1 is SNHLY, CDR2 FYNNEI. This chain's CDR3 is CASSREMNTEAFF. The CDR3 nucleotides read TGTGCCAGCAGCAGGGAAATGAACACTGAAGCTTTCTTT.

This clone appeared a few times. The chain employs TRBV28 and TRBJ1-5; D unclear. This CDR3 is built from 16 residues. Germline loops: CDR1 MDHEN, CDR2 SYDVKM. V was shortened by 4 bases and J by 3 bases, with 16 bases between the two germline ends. CDR3 in amino acids: CASSSQRRYDNQPQHF. CDR3 DNA sequence: TGTGCCAGCAGTTCCCAGAGGAGATATGACAATCAGCCCCAGCATTTT.

This clone was observed a few times. The gene calls are TRBV5-4 and TRBJ2-5, with TRBD2 identical over 7 bases. V shed 0 bases and J 1 base; nucleotides not matched to a gene: 3. The germline V gene has CDR1 SGHNT and CDR2 YYREEE (reference sequence). The CDR3 totals 15 residues. The chain's CDR3 is CASSLGGGGQETQYF. The CDR3 nucleotides read TGTGCCAGCAGCTTGGGTGGCGGGGGCCAAGAGACCCAGTACTTC.

This chain links TRBV9 with TRBJ1-2; 7 bases are a match to TRBD1. The CDR3 consists of 16 residues. The V gene's germline CDR1 is SGDLS and CDR2 YYNGEE. After removal of 4 bases from V and 1 base from J, the junction contained 10 bases not matched to a gene. In DNA form, the CDR3 reads TGTGCCAGCAGCATATCCCGGGACAGAGTTAACTATGGCTACACCTTC. Amino acids: CASSISRDRVNYGYTF.

A few counts support this clone. This rearrangement joins TRBV9 to TRBJ1-6, with D possibly matching TRBD1 (6 bases). Germline V gene lookup returns CDR1 SGDLS and CDR2 YYNGEE. CDR3 length: 15 residues. V was clipped by 3 bases and J by 9 bases, with 16 bases between them. The CDR3 sequence is CASSGGYRVSSPLHF. The CDR3 DNA reads as TGTGCCAGCAGCGGTGGGTACAGGGTCTCTTCACCCCTCCACTTT. The full variable domain, completed using reference TRBV9 and TRBJ1-6, is DSGVTQTPKHLITATGQRVTLRCSPRSGDLSVYWYQQSLDQGLQFLIQYYNGEERAKGNILERFSAQQFPDLHSELNLSSLELGDSALYFCASSGGYRVSSPLHFGNGTRLTVT.

This clone was seen only a few times. This chain uses TRBV7-2 with TRBJ1-3, with D hard to call. V was shortened by 5 bases and J by 3 bases, with 5 bases between the two germline ends. Germline-derived CDR1 and CDR2 are SGHTA and FQGNSA. This CDR3 spans 12 amino acids. The CDR3 DNA is TGTGCCAGCAGCCCCTTTGGAAACACCATATATTTT. Translation: CASSPFGNTIYF.

This clone was counted a few times. The chain is built from TRBV28 and TRBJ2-3, with TRBD2 matching 10 bases. The CDR3 totals 18 residues. Unmatched junction bases numbered 17, after V lost 5 bases and J lost 6 bases. The germline V gene encodes CDR1 MDHEN and CDR2 SYDVKM. The CDR3 reads CASSPQKGGAGGPDTQYF. CDR3 sequence (DNA): TGTGCCAGCAGTCCCCAAAAGGGAGGAGCGGGAGGGCCGGATACGCAGTATTTT.

This clone was seen more than once but under ten times. The V gene is TRBV9, the J gene TRBJ1-4, with TRBD1 identical over 7 bases. The trim removed 3 bases at V and 8 bases at J, leaving 7 bases unmatched. CDR3 size: 14 residues. The V gene's germline CDR1 is SGDLS and CDR2 YYNGEE. The CDR3 DNA reads TGTGCCAGCAGCGCTACAGGGGCGGAGGAAAAACTGTTTTTT. Amino acids: CASSATGAEEKLFF.

The V gene is TRBV4-3, the J gene TRBJ2-7; the D gene is possibly TRBD1 (5 bases). The CDR3 covers 15 residues. Trimming stripped 2 bases from V and 3 bases from J, with 14 bases between. CDR1 and CDR2 (germline): LGHNA, YSLEER. CDR3 nucleotides: TGCGCCAGCAGCCAATCGAGGCAGGGTTTCTACGAGCAGTACTTC. Its translation is CASSQSRQGFYEQYF.

The CDR3 DNA reads TGCGCCAGCAGCTTGGGCCAGGGTTTGGAGACCCAGTACTTC. Its translation is CASSLGQGLETQYF. This sequence joins TRBV5-1 and TRBJ2-5, with D perhaps matching TRBD1 (5 bases). Between the trimmed V and J ends, which lost 0 bases and 5 bases, there was a span of 11 bases. The length of the CDR3 is 14 residues. Germline assignment: CDR1 SGHRS and CDR2 YFSETQ.

The chain couples TRBV7-2 to TRBJ1-5, with 8 bases matching TRBD1. The CDR3 has 14 amino acids. Germline CDR1 and CDR2: SGHTA and FQGNSA. The V segment lost 6 bases and the J segment 10 bases; nucleotides outside the gene matches: 11. The CDR3 loop reads CASREWTGTGPQHF. The CDR3 coding sequence is TGTGCCAGCAGGGAATGGACCGGGACAGGTCCCCAGCATTTT.

A few counts support this clone. The V gene is TRBV4-3, the J gene TRBJ2-5, with TRBD1 matching over 9 bases. Germline-derived CDR1 and CDR2 are LGHNA and YSLEER. The CDR3 sequence is 15 residues long. V dropped 4 bases and J dropped 5; count of bases not matched to a gene: 8. CDR3 in amino acids: CASSPYRDRVETQYF. CDR3 DNA: TGCGCCAGCAGCCCCTACCGGGACAGGGTGGAGACCCAGTACTTC.

The chain recombines TRBV4-3 with TRBJ2-3, with 9 bases that match TRBD1. CDR1 LGHNA and CDR2 YSLEER come from the germline V gene. J was trimmed by 1 base and V by 0 bases; bases with no gene match: 2. This CDR3 has 16 amino acids. In nucleotides, the CDR3 is TGCGCCAGCAGCCAAGATAGGACAGGGGGCACAGATACGCAGTATTTT. Protein: CASSQDRTGGTDTQYF.

The gene calls are TRBV4-3 and TRBJ2-7; TRBD2 matches 7 bases. The CDR3 runs 17 residues. With V trimmed by 0 bases and J by 2 bases, 10 bases remained unmatched. Germline V gene data show CDR1 as LGHNA and CDR2 as YSLEER. CDR3 nucleotide sequence: TGCGCCAGCAGCCAAGATCGGAGGCCTAGCGGAACCTACGAGCAGTACTTC. Translated: CASSQDRRPSGTYEQYF.

This clone was recorded a few times. The rearrangement uses TRBV7-8 and TRBJ1-6; 8 positions agree with TRBD1. V lost 1 base to trimming and J lost 6 bases; unmatched junction nucleotides: 2. The CDR3 has 15 amino acids. CDR1 SGHVS and CDR2 FQNEAQ come from the germline V gene. The CDR3 is CASSLGTGLNSPLHF. CDR3 sequence (DNA): TGTGCCAGCAGCTTAGGGACAGGGCTTAATTCACCCCTCCACTTT.

V gene TRBV7-9 combines with J gene TRBJ2-3; 8 positions match TRBD2. Germline CDR1 is SEHNR and CDR2 is FQNEAQ (reference sequence). The CDR3 covers 14 residues. J was trimmed by 6 bases and V by 4 bases; bases with no gene match: 6. CDR3 protein: CASSSSGSSDTQYF. CDR3 sequence (DNA): TGTGCCAGCAGCTCCAGCGGGAGTTCTGATACGCAGTATTTT.

V gene TRBV14 combines with J gene TRBJ1-2; D might be TRBD1 (5 bases). The CDR3 is 15 residues long. Per germline, CDR1 SGHDN and CDR2 FVKESK. V was trimmed by 0 bases and J by 4 bases, leaving 12 bases between them. The CDR3 loop is CASSQDLRGSYGYTF. CDR3 nucleotides: TGTGCCAGCAGCCAAGATCTAAGGGGCAGCTATGGCTACACCTTC.

V gene TRBV15 combines with J gene TRBJ1-5; 9 nucleotides line up with TRBD1. Losses at the gene ends were 1 base for V and 7 bases for J; bases not matched to a gene: 5. CDR1 is LNHNV, CDR2 YYDKDF, per germline (reference sequence). The CDR3 consists of 15 residues. The CDR3 DNA reads TGTGCCACCAGCAGAGGGGACAGGGCGCAGCAGCCCCAGCATTTT. This encodes CATSRGDRAQQPQHF.

The CDR3 loop reads CASSAASGGILHEQFF. Written as DNA, the CDR3 is TGTGCCAGCAGCGCCGCTAGCGGGGGGATTCTGCATGAGCAGTTCTTC. The V and J genes are TRBV7-9 and TRBJ2-1; 11 bases line up with TRBD2. The CDR3 runs 16 residues. Germline V lookup: CDR1 SEHNR, CDR2 FQNEAQ (reference sequence). V dropped 5 bases and J dropped 8; count of bases not matched to a gene: 11.

This clone was detected a few times. The DNA for the CDR3 is TGTGCCAGCAGTGACAGGGAACACAATGAGCAGTTCTTC. Residues: CASSDREHNEQFF. V and J are TRBV6-1 and TRBJ2-1, with D perhaps matching TRBD1 (5 bases). The V gene lost 3 bases and the J gene lost 5 bases, with 8 bases spanning the gap. Germline CDR1 reads MNHNS; CDR2 reads SASEGT. The CDR3 covers 13 residues.

This clone was found once. The gene calls are TRBV7-9 and TRBJ1-2; perhaps TRBD1 as D (5 bases). The CDR3 sequence is 13 residues long. V was pared by 2 bases and J by 7 bases, with 11 bases between. Germline V gene data show CDR1 as SEHNR and CDR2 as FQNEAQ (reference sequence). CDR3 sequence reads: CASSLISGGGYTF. CDR3 nucleotides: TGTGCCAGCAGCTTAATTTCCGGGGGTGGCTACACCTTC. The variable domain in full, completed from reference TRBV7-9 and TRBJ1-2, reads DTGVSQNPRHKITKRGQNVTFRCDPISEHNRLYWYRQTLGQGPEFLTYFQNEAQLEKSRLLSDRFSAERPKGSFSTLEIQRTEQGDSAMYLCASSLISGGGYTFGSGTRLTVV.

The J gene is TRBJ2-7, the V gene TRBV20-1; a weak D match, TRBD2 (5 bases). Germline loops: CDR1 DFQATT, CDR2 SNEGSKA (reference sequence). The CDR3 is made up of 11 amino acids. V lost 5 bases and J lost 7, with 12 bases in between. The CDR3 sequence: CSASPPGEQYF. In DNA, the CDR3 is TGCAGTGCTTCCCCTCCGGGGGAGCAGTACTTC.

This clone occurred a few times. The chain carries TRBV19 and TRBJ1-5; D not certain. V was shortened by 3 bases and J by 8 bases, with 11 bases between the two germline ends. The CDR3 loop spans 13 amino acids. CDR1 and CDR2 (germline): LNHDA, SQIVND (reference sequence). CDR3 DNA sequence: TGTGCCAGTAGTATGCGGGGTAGGGAGCCCCAGCATTTT. Its translation is CASSMRGREPQHF.